One T cell receptor beta chain is described in this entry. Trimming cost V 5 bases and J 6 bases, with 13 bases left between them. CDR1 and CDR2 from the germline V gene are MNHEY and SMNVEV (reference sequence). This CDR3 spans 13 amino acids. The data are from a study of blood T cells in healthy people across ages. For the second PCR, which ran for about 6 to 11 cycles, a sample-barcoded 5' primer and a J-beta primer mix were used. Researchers report that each sample yielded at least 3 million CDR3-containing paired-end reads. TCRdb re-derived calls from the 5' RACE reads in MiXCR, one entry per CDR3 protein. The sample gives about 1.1 million distinct CDR3 sequences, around two fifths of which show up once; about 12% is in the top ten.

The chain employs TRBV27 and TRBJ1-2, with D possibly being TRBD1 (5 bases). Sequenced: blood. This TCR was sampled from a man aged 18-30 years in good health. CDR3 loop: CASSPSAGDGYTF. The CDR3 DNA reads as TGTGCCAGCAGTCCTTCGGCGGGGGATGGCTACACCTTC.